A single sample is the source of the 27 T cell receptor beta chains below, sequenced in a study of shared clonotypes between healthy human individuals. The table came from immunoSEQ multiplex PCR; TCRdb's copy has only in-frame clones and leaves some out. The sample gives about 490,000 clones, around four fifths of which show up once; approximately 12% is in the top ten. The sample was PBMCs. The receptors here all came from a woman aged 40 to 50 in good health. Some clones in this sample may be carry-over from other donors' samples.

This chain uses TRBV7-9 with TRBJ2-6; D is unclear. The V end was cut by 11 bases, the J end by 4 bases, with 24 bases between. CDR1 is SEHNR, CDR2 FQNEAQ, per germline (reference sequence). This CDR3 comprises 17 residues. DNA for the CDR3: TGTGCCGTAACGAGATCCCCCGCTGATGCGGGGGCCAACGTCCTGACTTTC. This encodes CAVTRSPADAGANVLTF.

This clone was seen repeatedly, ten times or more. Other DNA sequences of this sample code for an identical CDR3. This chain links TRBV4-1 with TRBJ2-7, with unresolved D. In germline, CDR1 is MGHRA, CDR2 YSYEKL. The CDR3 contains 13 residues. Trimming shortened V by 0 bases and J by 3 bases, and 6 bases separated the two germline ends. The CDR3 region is CASSQDGVYEQYF. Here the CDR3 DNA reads TGCGCCAGCAGCCAAGACGGTGTCTACGAGCAGTACTTC.

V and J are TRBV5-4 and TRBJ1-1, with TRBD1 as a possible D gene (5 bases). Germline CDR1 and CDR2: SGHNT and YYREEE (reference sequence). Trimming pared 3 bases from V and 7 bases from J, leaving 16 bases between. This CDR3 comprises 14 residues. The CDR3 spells CASSSTRVGDEAFF. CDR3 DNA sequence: TGTGCCAGCAGCTCCACCCGGGTGGGGGATGAAGCTTTCTTT.

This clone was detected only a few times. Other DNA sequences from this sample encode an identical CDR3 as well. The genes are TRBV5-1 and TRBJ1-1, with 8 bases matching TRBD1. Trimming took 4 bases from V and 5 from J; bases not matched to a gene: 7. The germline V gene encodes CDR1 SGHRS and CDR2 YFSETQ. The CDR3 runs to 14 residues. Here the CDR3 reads CASSLGQGGTEAFF. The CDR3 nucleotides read TGCGCCAGCAGCCTAGGACAGGGTGGAACTGAAGCTTTCTTT.

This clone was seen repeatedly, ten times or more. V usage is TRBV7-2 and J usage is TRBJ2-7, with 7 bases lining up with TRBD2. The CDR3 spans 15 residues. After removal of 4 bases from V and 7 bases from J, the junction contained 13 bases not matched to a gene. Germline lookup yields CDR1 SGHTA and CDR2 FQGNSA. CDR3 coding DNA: TGTGCCAGCAGCTCCGACGGGACTATGGTAGGAGAGCAGTACTTC. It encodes CASSSDGTMVGEQYF.

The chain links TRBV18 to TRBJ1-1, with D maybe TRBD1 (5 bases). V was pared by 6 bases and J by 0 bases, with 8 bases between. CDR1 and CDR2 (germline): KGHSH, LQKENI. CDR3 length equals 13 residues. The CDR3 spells CASSGEVNTEAFF. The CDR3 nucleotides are TGTGCCAGCTCGGGGGAGGTGAACACTGAAGCTTTCTTT.

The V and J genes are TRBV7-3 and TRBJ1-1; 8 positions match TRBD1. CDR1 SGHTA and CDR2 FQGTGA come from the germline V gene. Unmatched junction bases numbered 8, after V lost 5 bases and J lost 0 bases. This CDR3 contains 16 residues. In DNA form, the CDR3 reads TGTGCCAGCAGCCCCGCAGGGGGCCCTCTGAACACTGAAGCTTTCTTT. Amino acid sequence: CASSPAGGPLNTEAFF.

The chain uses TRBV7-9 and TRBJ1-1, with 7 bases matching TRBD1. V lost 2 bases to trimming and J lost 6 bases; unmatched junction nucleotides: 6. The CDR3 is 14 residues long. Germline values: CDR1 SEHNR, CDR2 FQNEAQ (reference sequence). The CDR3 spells CASSLPLGTAEAFF. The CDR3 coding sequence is TGTGCCAGCAGCTTACCGCTCGGGACAGCTGAAGCTTTCTTT.

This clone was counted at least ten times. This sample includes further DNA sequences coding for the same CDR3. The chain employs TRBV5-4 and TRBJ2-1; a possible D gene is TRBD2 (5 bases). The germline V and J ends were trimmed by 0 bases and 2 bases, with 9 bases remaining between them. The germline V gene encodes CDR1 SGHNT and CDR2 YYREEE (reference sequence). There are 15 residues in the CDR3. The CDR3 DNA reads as TGTGCCAGCAGCTTGGACGGGGAAGCCTACAATGAGCAGTTCTTC. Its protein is CASSLDGEAYNEQFF.

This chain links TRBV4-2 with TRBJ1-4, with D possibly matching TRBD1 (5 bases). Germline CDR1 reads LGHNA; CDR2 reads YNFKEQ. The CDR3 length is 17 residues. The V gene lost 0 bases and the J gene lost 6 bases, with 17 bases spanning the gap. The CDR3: CASSQDSEPGDDEKLFF. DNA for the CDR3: TGTGCCAGCAGCCAAGATTCCGAACCGGGGGATGATGAAAAACTGTTTTTT.

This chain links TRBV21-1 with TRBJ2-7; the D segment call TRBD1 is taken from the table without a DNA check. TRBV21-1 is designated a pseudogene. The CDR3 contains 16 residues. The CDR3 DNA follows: TGTGCCAGAACCAAAAAGGTAGGGGTGTTCTCCTACGAGCAGTACTTC. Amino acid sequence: CARTKKVGVFSYEQYF.

The CDR3 bases are TGTGCCAGCAGCGCCAGGACTAATTCCTACAATGAGCAGTTCTTC. It is translated as CASSARTNSYNEQFF. The gene calls are TRBV9 and TRBJ2-1, with D possibly TRBD2 on 6 matching bases. The V end lost 3 bases, the J end lost 1 base, and 11 bases lay between the germline ends. This CDR3 has 15 residues. In germline, CDR1 is SGDLS, CDR2 YYNGEE.

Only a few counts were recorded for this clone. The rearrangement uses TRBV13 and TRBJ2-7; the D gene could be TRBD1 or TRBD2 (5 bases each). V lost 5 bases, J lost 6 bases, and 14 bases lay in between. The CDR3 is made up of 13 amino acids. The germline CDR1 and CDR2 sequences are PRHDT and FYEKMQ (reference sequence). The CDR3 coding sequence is TGTGCCAGCAGCGCAGGACTTGGGGGCGAGCAGTACTTC. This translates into CASSAGLGGEQYF.

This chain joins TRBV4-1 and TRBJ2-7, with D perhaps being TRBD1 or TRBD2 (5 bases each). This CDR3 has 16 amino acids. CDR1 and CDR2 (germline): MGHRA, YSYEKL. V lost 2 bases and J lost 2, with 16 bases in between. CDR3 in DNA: TGCGCCAGCAGCCAAACGGGGCAAACTTCGGCCTACGAGCAGTACTTC. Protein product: CASSQTGQTSAYEQYF.

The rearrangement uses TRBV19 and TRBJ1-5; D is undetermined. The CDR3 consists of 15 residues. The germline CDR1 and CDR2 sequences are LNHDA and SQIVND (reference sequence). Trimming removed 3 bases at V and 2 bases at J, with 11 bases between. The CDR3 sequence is CASSIQESGNQPQHF. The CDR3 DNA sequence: TGTGCCAGTAGTATTCAAGAAAGTGGCAATCAGCCCCAGCATTTT.

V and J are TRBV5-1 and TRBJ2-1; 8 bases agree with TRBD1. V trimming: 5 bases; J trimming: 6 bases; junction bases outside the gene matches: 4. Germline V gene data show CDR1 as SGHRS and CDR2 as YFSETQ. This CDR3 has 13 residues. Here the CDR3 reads CASRAGQVNEQFF. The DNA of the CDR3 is TGCGCCAGCAGGGCGGGACAGGTCAATGAGCAGTTCTTC.

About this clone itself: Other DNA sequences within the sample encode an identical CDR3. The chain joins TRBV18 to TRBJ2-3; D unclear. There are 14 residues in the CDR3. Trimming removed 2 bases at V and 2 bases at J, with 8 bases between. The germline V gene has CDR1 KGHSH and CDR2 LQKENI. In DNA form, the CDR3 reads TGTGCCAGCTCACCAGGGCCTACCACAGATACGCAGTATTTT. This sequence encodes CASSPGPTTDTQYF.

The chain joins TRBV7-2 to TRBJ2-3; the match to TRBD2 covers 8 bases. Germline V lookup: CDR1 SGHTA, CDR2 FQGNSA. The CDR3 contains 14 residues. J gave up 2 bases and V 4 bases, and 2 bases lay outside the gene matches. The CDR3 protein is CASSSLAATDTQYF. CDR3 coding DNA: TGTGCCAGCAGCTCACTAGCGGCCACAGATACGCAGTATTTT. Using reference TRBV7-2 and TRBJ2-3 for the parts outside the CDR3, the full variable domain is GAGVSQSPSNKVTEKGKDVELRCDPISGHTALYWYRQSLGQGLEFLIYFQGNSAPDKSGLPSDRFSAERTGGSVSTLTIQRTQQEDSAVYLCASSSLAATDTQYFGPGTRLTVL.

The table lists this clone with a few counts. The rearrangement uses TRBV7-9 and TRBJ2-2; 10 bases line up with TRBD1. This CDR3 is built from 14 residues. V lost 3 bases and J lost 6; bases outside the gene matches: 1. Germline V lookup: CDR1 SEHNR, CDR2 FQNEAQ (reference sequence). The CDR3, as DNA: TGTGCCAGCAGCTTGGGGACAGGGGCCGGGGAGCTGTTTTTT. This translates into CASSLGTGAGELFF.

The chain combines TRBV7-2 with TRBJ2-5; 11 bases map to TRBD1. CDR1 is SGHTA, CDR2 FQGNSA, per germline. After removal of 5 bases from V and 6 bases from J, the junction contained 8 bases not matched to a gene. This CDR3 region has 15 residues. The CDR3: CASSRRTGGAQTQYF. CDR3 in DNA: TGTGCCAGCAGCCGACGGACAGGGGGCGCCCAGACCCAGTACTTC.

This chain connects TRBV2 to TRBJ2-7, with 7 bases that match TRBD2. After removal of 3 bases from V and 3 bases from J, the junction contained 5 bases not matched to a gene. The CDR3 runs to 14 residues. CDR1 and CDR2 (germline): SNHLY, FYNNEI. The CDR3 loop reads CASSDPGTNYEQYF. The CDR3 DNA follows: TGTGCCAGCAGTGACCCTGGGACTAACTACGAGCAGTACTTC.

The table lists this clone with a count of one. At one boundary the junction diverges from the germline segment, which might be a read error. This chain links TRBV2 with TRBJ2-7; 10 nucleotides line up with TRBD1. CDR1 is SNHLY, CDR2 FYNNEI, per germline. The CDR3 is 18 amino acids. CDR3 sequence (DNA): TGTGCCAGCAGTGGGGACAGGGGAATCAACTCTTACGATTACGCGTCACGTTTC. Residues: CASSGDRGINSYDYASRF.

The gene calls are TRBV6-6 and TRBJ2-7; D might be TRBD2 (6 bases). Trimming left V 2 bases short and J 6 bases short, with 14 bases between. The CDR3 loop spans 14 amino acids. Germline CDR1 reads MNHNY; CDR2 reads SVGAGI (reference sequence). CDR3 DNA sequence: TGTGCCAGCAGTTACGGGGCGGGAAGAGGCGAGCAGTACTTC. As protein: CASSYGAGRGEQYF.

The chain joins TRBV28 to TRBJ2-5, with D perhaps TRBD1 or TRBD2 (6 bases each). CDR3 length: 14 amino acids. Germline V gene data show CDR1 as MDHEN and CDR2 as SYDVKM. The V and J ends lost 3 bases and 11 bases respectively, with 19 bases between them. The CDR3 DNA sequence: TGTGCCAGCAGTTTGAGACAGGTGTCGGGAGAGCAGTACTTC. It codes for CASSLRQVSGEQYF. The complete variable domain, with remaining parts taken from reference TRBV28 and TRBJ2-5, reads DVKVTQSSRYLVKRTGEKVFLECVQDMDHENMFWYRQDPGLGLRLIYFSYDVKMKEKGDIPEGYSVSREKKERFSLILESASTNQTSMYLCASSLRQVSGEQYFGPGTRLLVL.

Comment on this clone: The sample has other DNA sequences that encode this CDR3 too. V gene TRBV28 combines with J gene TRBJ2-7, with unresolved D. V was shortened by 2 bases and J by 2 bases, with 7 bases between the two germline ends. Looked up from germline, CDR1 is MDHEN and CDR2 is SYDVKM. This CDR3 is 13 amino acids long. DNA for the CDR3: TGTGCCAGCAGTTTACTAGGGCCCTACGAGCAGTACTTC. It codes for CASSLLGPYEQYF.

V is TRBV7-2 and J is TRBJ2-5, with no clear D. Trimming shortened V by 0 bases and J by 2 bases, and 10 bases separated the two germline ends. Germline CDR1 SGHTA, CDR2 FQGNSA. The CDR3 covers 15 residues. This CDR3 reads CASSLAGGRQETQYF. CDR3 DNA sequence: TGTGCCAGCAGCTTAGCGGGTGGACGACAAGAGACCCAGTACTTC.

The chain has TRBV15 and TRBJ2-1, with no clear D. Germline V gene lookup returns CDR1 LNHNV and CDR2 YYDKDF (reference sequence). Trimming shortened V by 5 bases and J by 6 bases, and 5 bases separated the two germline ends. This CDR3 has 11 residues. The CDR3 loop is CATSFANEQFF. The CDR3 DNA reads TGTGCCACCAGCTTCGCCAATGAGCAGTTCTTC.